These 17 T cell receptor beta chains share one sample of origin, sequenced in a study of low-dose radiotherapy and immunotherapy resistance in tumors (dated by TCRdb to 2022 to 2024). Explained via the paper, the time point label denotes: after trial treatment. The intended sense of this specimen's treatment or condition label: LDRT plus nivolumab, ipilimumab, low-dose cyclophosphamide and aspirin (RACIN trial). The listed sequencing device is Illumina HiSeq 2500. First-strand cDNA was synthesized using Superscript III and a set of TRAV- and TRBV-specific primers, so that both TCRalpha and TCRbeta chains were covered. TCRs were amplified with Phusion for around 18 PCR cycles using a constant-region primer together with the adapter attached to the V primers. TCRdb reworked the public reads: Q25 trimming with fastp, MiXCR clone assembly, productive beta chains retained. Here each entry gathers all rows of one CDR3 protein and keeps the most common genes and DNA. The sample table shows about 100,000 distinct CDR3 sequences, and around 21% are seen once. Over 4% of the sample lies in the top ten.

The sequencing used PBMCs, collected after low-dose radiotherapy plus immunotherapy. The receptors come from a male donor with prostate cancer.

In this sample, this clonotype turned up many times. V usage is TRBV20-1 and J usage is TRBJ2-2; perhaps TRBD2 as D (5 bases). Trimming took off 0 bases at V and 8 bases at J, with 10 bases between the two ends. The CDR3 extends over 13 amino acids. Germline V gives CDR1 DFQATT, CDR2 SNEGSKA (reference sequence). CDR3 protein: CSARDPLAGELFF. The CDR3 nucleotides read TGCAGTGCTAGAGATCCATTAGCGGGGGAGCTGTTTTTT.

In its sample, this clonotype was seen many times. The genes are TRBV7-6 and TRBJ2-7, with 9 bases lining up with TRBD1. V lost 4 bases and J lost 5; bases outside the gene matches: 3. The V gene's germline CDR1 is SGHVS and CDR2 FNYEAQ. The CDR3 is 13 residues long. Here the CDR3 reads CASSSDRGDEQYF. CDR3 DNA: TGTGCCAGCAGCTCGGACAGGGGAGACGAGCAGTACTTC.

This clonotype was recorded a few times. The chain has TRBV27 and TRBJ2-1; a possible D gene is TRBD2 (5 bases). The CDR3 consists of 18 residues. V was shortened by 5 bases and J by 8 bases, with 28 bases between the two germline ends. CDR1 and CDR2 from the germline V gene are MNHEY and SMNVEV (reference sequence). The CDR3 DNA sequence: TGTGCCAGCAGTCCGACGGCGGGCTTCACTAGGGTGGGCCATGAGCAGTTCTTC. Translated, it gives CASSPTAGFTRVGHEQFF.

This clonotype showed up many times. The gene calls are TRBV27 and TRBJ2-6; TRBD1 matches at 7 bases. Germline CDR1 MNHEY, CDR2 SMNVEV (reference sequence). The CDR3 sequence is 17 residues long. Germline trimming cut 5 bases from V and 2 bases from J; bases unmatched to any gene: 9. CDR3 sequence reads: CASSPQTGQTGANVLTF. The DNA for the CDR3 is TGTGCCAGCAGTCCCCAGACAGGGCAGACTGGGGCCAACGTCCTGACTTTC.

This clonotype was recorded at least ten times. This chain uses TRBV2 with TRBJ2-7; D is possibly TRBD1 (5 bases). This CDR3 spans 14 amino acids. The ends were cut back, 7 bases at V and 1 base at J, with 14 bases in the middle. Germline CDR1 SNHLY, CDR2 FYNNEI. The CDR3 spells CASNGREASYEQYF. CDR3 bases: TGTGCCAGCAACGGCAGGGAAGCGTCCTACGAGCAGTACTTC.

The sample holds a few counts of this clonotype. The chain employs TRBV7-3 and TRBJ2-3; tentative D call: TRBD1 (7 bases). CDR1 is SGHTA, CDR2 FQGTGA, per germline. Trimming shortened V by 5 bases and J by 8 bases, and 14 bases separated the two germline ends. The CDR3 is 13 amino acids. The CDR3 loop is CASSPGGPGTQYF. In DNA, the CDR3 is TGTGCCAGCAGCCCAGGGGGGCCAGGTACGCAGTATTTT. Complete variable domain (other parts from reference TRBV7-3 and TRBJ2-3): GAGVSQTPSNKVTEKGKYVELRCDPISGHTALYWYRQSLGQGPEFLIYFQGTGAADDSGLPNDRFFAVRPEGSVSTLKIQRTERGDSAVYLCASSPGGPGTQYFGPGTRLTVL.

In this sample, this clonotype turned up many times. The J gene is TRBJ2-4, the V gene TRBV7-8, with D possibly matching TRBD2 (5 bases). The V end was cut by 3 bases, the J end by 5 bases, with 14 bases between. The CDR3 contains 15 residues. CDR1 is SGHVS and CDR2 is FQNEAQ in the germline V gene. CDR3 protein: CASSFSEAGENIQYF. CDR3 bases: TGTGCCAGCAGCTTTAGTGAGGCCGGGGAAAACATTCAGTACTTC.

At least ten counts were recorded for this clonotype. The rearrangement uses TRBV6-4 and TRBJ2-5; weak D call: TRBD2 (6 bases). Germline V CDR1 and CDR2: MRHNA, SNTAGT. This CDR3 comprises 19 residues. V was cut by 0 bases and J by 3 bases, with 23 bases left in between. This CDR3 reads CASSDSTLTPGLTKETQYF. CDR3 DNA sequence: TGTGCCAGCAGTGACTCAACCCTTACACCGGGACTGACTAAAGAGACCCAGTACTTC.

This clonotype was seen many times. The chain recombines TRBV7-6 with TRBJ2-7, with TRBD1 as a possible D gene (5 bases). V dropped 1 base and J dropped 2 bases, with 18 bases sitting between them. Germline CDR1 and CDR2: SGHVS and FNYEAQ. CDR3 length: 17 amino acids. The CDR3 is CASSLGGTRGRPYEQYF. The CDR3 coding sequence is TGTGCCAGCAGCTTAGGGGGCACTCGAGGTCGTCCCTACGAGCAGTACTTC.

This clonotype was detected ten times or more. The chain uses TRBV20-1 and TRBJ1-2; a possible D gene is TRBD1 (5 bases). CDR3 length: 12 residues. CDR1 is DFQATT and CDR2 is SNEGSKA in the germline V gene (reference sequence). V shed 1 base and J shed 3 bases, with 6 bases lying between them. As DNA, the CDR3 is TGCAGTGCTAGAGGGGGCGACTATGGCTACACCTTC. Protein: CSARGGDYGYTF.

At least ten counts were recorded for this clonotype. The V and J genes are TRBV7-8 and TRBJ1-1; 7 bases map to TRBD1. Trimming at V came to 0 bases and at J to 3 bases, leaving 13 bases not matched to a gene. CDR3 length equals 18 residues. CDR1 SGHVS and CDR2 FQNEAQ come from the germline V gene. The CDR3 loop is CASSLATGTEPTYTEAFF. Here the CDR3 DNA reads TGTGCCAGCAGCTTAGCCACCGGGACAGAGCCCACCTACACTGAAGCTTTCTTT.

The table lists this clonotype with many counts. J is TRBJ2-2 and V is TRBV4-2; TRBD2 might be the D (6 bases). Germline V gene lookup returns CDR1 LGHNA and CDR2 YNFKEQ. Trimming stripped 4 bases from V and 2 bases from J, with 8 bases between. This CDR3 spans 14 amino acids. The CDR3 is CASSRTINTGELFF. The CDR3 nucleotides read TGTGCCAGCAGCCGGACTATTAACACCGGGGAGCTGTTTTTT.

This clonotype was recorded many times. The chain couples TRBV3-1 to TRBJ2-1; TRBD2 matches 7 bases. Germline lookup yields CDR1 LGHDT and CDR2 YNNKEL (reference sequence). This CDR3 comprises 18 residues. Losses at the gene ends were 1 base for V and 3 bases for J; bases not matched to a gene: 12. CDR3 protein: CASSQVGARGGFYNEQFF. CDR3 nucleotides: TGTGCCAGCAGCCAAGTCGGGGCCCGGGGAGGGTTCTACAATGAGCAGTTCTTC.

This clonotype was detected ten times or more. The rearrangement uses TRBV5-1 and TRBJ2-1, with 11 bases that match TRBD2. The CDR3 contains 16 residues. The J segment lost 6 bases and the V segment lost 3 bases, leaving 8 bases of the junction unmatched. Germline CDR1 reads SGHRS; CDR2 reads YFSETQ. CDR3: CASSSAPLAGGNEQFF. CDR3 bases: TGCGCCAGCAGCTCCGCCCCCCTAGCGGGGGGCAATGAGCAGTTCTTC.

There are many counts of this clonotype. This sequence joins TRBV7-6 and TRBJ2-6; D is uncertain. V was cut by 5 bases and J by 4 bases, with 15 bases left in between. This CDR3 contains 16 residues. The germline gives CDR1 SGHVS, CDR2 FNYEAQ. The CDR3 spells CASSLRTPAGANVLTF. The CDR3 bases are TGTGCCAGCAGCCTAAGAACACCCGCCGGGGCCAACGTCCTGACTTTC.

This clonotype was counted at least ten times. The V and J genes are TRBV4-1 and TRBJ2-5; perhaps TRBD2 as D (5 bases). The CDR3 consists of 16 residues. The germline V gene has CDR1 MGHRA and CDR2 YSYEKL. Deletions cut 4 bases from V and 4 bases from J, with 19 bases between. CDR3 DNA sequence: TGCGCCAGCAGCCCACGAATGGGGAGTGTATTAGAGACCCAGTACTTC. It codes for CASSPRMGSVLETQYF.

This clonotype was seen repeatedly, ten times or more. The CDR3 is CASSPRGSSYNSPLHF. The CDR3 DNA reads as TGTGCCAGCAGTCCACGCGGGAGCTCCTATAATTCACCCCTCCACTTT. The chain employs TRBV2 and TRBJ1-6, with D unresolved. The CDR3 runs 16 residues. Germline V gives CDR1 SNHLY, CDR2 FYNNEI. Between the trimmed V and J ends, which lost 5 bases and 0 bases, there was a span of 11 bases.